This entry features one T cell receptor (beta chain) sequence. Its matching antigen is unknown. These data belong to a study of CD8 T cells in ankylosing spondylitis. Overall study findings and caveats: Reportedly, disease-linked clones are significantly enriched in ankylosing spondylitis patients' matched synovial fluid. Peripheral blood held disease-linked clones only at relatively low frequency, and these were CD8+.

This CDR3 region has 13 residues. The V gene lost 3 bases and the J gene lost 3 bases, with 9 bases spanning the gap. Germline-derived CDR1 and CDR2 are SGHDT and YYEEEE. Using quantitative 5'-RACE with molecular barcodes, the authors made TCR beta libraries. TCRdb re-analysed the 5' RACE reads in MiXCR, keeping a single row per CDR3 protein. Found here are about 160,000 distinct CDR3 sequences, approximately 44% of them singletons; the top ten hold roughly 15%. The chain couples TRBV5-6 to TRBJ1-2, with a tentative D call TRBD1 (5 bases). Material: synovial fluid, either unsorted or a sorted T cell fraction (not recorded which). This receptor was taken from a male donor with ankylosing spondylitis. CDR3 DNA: TGTGCCAGCAGCTCACAGGATTACTATGGCTACACCTTC. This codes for CASSSQDYYGYTF.